The rows below give T cell receptor beta chains drawn from one sample of a study of identical twins' blood T cells. TCRdb reanalysed the 5' RACE reads using MiXCR and keeps one entry per CDR3 protein. The table includes 350,000 to 400,000 distinct CDR3 sequences, about 28% detected once. Source material: PBMCs. Every receptor here comes from a woman between 18 and 49 years old in good health. Both conserved end residues are part of each CDR3. D genes are given only for firm matches. The listing skips clone size in some rows; elsewhere it reads once, few, many or a size class.

abundance	v_gene	j_gene	d_gene	CDR3nt	CDR3aa
-	TRBV12-3/TRBV12-4	TRBJ2-7	-	TGTGCCCGAGGCATTCACTCCTACAAGCAGTACTTC	CARGIHSYKQYF
-	TRBV3-1	TRBJ2-5	TRBD2	TGTGCCAGCAGCCATGCCATTAGGCCTAGCGGAGAGACCCAGTACTTC	CASSHAIRPSGETQYF
few	TRBV6-1	TRBJ2-7	TRBD1	TGTGCCAGCAGTGACGGGACAGGGAGAACCTACGAGCAGTACTTC	CASSDGTGRTYEQYF
-	TRBV3-1	TRBJ2-1	-	TGTGCCAGCAGCCAAGGGACTACATCCTACAATGAGCAGTTCTTC	CASSQGTTSYNEQFF
-	TRBV20-1	TRBJ2-7	-	TGCAGTGCTAGAGATGCGAGCGGCCAATTCTACGAGCAGTACTTC	CSARDASGQFYEQYF
-	TRBV15	TRBJ1-2	TRBD1	TGTGCCACCAGCAAACCAAGACAGGGACCCAACTATGGCTACACCTTC	CATSKPRQGPNYGYTF
many	TRBV6-5	TRBJ1-5	-	TGTGCCAGCAGGGGCATCAATCAGCCCCAGCATTTT	CASRGINQPQHF
few	TRBV6-2/TRBV6-3	TRBJ2-2	-	TGTGCCAGCAGTTTCATGGTGAACACCGGGGAGCTGTTTTTT	CASSFMVNTGELFF
-	TRBV12-3/TRBV12-4	TRBJ2-7	-	TGTGCCAGCAGTTTAGTTGCAGGGGTCGAGCAGTACTTC	CASSLVAGVEQYF
many	TRBV20-1	TRBJ1-2	-	TGCAGTGCTAGAGACCCTAACTATGGCTACACCTTC	CSARDPNYGYTF
many	TRBV6-5	TRBJ1-1	TRBD1	TGTGCCAGCAGATCGGGACAGGCGATAAACACTGAAGCTTTCTTT	CASRSGQAINTEAFF
-	TRBV20-1	TRBJ2-1	TRBD2	TGCAGTGCTAGAGACAGTCGAGCGGGGGGCTACAATGAGCAGTTCTTC	CSARDSRAGGYNEQFF
-	TRBV20-1	TRBJ1-1	-	TGCAGTGCTTCAGGGCAGGGGACTGAAGCTTTCTTT	CSASGQGTEAFF
-	TRBV20-1	TRBJ1-3	-	TGCAGTGCTGCCTCCGGAGGGTTGGGAAACACCATATATTTT	CSAASGGLGNTIYF
-	TRBV2	TRBJ1-2	-	TGTGCCAGCAGCCAGTGGGGGGGGAACTATGGCTACACCTTC	CASSQWGGNYGYTF
-	TRBV5-1	TRBJ2-4	-	TGCGCCAGCAGCTTGACAGCAGCCAAAAACATTCAGTACTTC	CASSLTAAKNIQYF
-	TRBV12-3/TRBV12-4	TRBJ1-5	-	TGTGCCAGCAGTTCATCAGTGGCGAATCAGCCCCAGCATTTT	CASSSSVANQPQHF
once	TRBV2	TRBJ2-3	-	TGTGCCAGCAGTGATGGGCAGGGGACAGATACGCAGTATTTT	CASSDGQGTDTQYF
many	TRBV29-1	TRBJ2-3	TRBD2	TGCAGCGCCCCAACTAGCGGGCTCACAGATACGCAGTATTTT	CSAPTSGLTDTQYF
few	TRBV10-3	TRBJ1-5	TRBD1	TGTGCCATCAGTGAGTCGTTGAGACAGGGAGCCAATCAGCCCCAGCATTTT	CAISESLRQGANQPQHF
-	TRBV20-1	TRBJ2-5	-	TGCAGTGCTAGAGATCTGGCCCTGCAAGAGACCCAGTACTTC	CSARDLALQETQYF
-	TRBV29-1	TRBJ2-1	TRBD2	TGCAGCGTAGCTATGACTAGCGTTGAGCAGTTCTTC	CSVAMTSVEQFF
few	TRBV4-3	TRBJ1-3	-	TGCGCCAGCAGCCAAGGGGTCCGCGACACCATATATTTT	CASSQGVRDTIYF
-	TRBV2	TRBJ2-3	TRBD2	TGTGCCAGCCCCGTCCTAGCGGCCACAGATACGCAGTATTTT	CASPVLAATDTQYF
few	TRBV20-1	TRBJ2-3	TRBD2	TGCGGGGTGAGCGGGGGGATTTCCACAGATACGCAGTATTTT	CGVSGGISTDTQYF
-	TRBV19	TRBJ2-5	-	TGTGCCAGTAGGTCGGGCATTAACGCGGAGACCCAGTACTTC	CASRSGINAETQYF
-	TRBV20-1	TRBJ1-1	-	TGCAGTGCCCCTAATGTGGCTTTCTTT	CSAPNVAFF
-	TRBV7-7	TRBJ1-3	-	TGTGCCAGCAGCGCCCAAGGCGGGGCTGGAAACACCATATATTTT	CASSAQGGAGNTIYF
many	TRBV29-1	TRBJ2-7	-	TGCAGCGTTGAAACTTCTACCTACGAGCAGTACTTC	CSVETSTYEQYF
many	TRBV6-1	TRBJ2-7	-	TGTGCCAGCAGTGGCTATTACGAGCAGTACTTC	CASSGYYEQYF
few	TRBV6-5	TRBJ2-1	TRBD1	TGTGCCAGCAGTTACGCCCCCCGACAGGGATTCGAGCAGTTCTTC	CASSYAPRQGFEQFF
few	TRBV29-1	TRBJ2-3	TRBD1	TGCAGCGTTGAAGGACAGGGGGTGGATACGCAGTATTTT	CSVEGQGVDTQYF
few	TRBV2	TRBJ2-1	TRBD2	TGTGCCAGCAGTTTCAGGACTAGCGGGAAGCGGTATGAGCAGTTCTTC	CASSFRTSGKRYEQFF
many	TRBV6-2/TRBV6-3	TRBJ2-7	TRBD2	TGTGCCAGCAGTTACTCGACTAGCGCCTACGAGCAGTACTTC	CASSYSTSAYEQYF
-	TRBV29-1	TRBJ1-4	-	TGCAGCGTAAGACGAAATGAAAAACTGTTTTTT	CSVRRNEKLFF
-	TRBV20-1	TRBJ1-1	-	TGCAGTGCTAGATCGACGGCCTACACTGAAGCTTTCTTT	CSARSTAYTEAFF
many	TRBV29-1	TRBJ1-1	-	TGCAGCGCCTCCGGCAGGAACACTGAAGCTTTCTTT	CSASGRNTEAFF
many	TRBV20-1	TRBJ2-3	-	TGCAGTGCTAGCATCTCGGGGTTCCGAGATACGCAGTATTTT	CSASISGFRDTQYF
-	TRBV7-2	TRBJ2-1	-	TGTGCCAGCAGCTTCACAGGTGACAATGAGCAGTTCTTC	CASSFTGDNEQFF
-	TRBV19	TRBJ2-7	-	TGTGCCAGTAGTATCGCCTCCGGCCTCGAGCAGTACTTC	CASSIASGLEQYF
-	TRBV29-1	TRBJ2-7	TRBD2	TGCAGCGTTGAGAGGCTAGCGGATGTCTCCTACGAGCAGTACTTC	CSVERLADVSYEQYF
-	TRBV5-1	TRBJ2-3	TRBD1	TGCGCCAGCAAGACAGGGGATACGCAGTATTTT	CASKTGDTQYF
few	TRBV12-3/TRBV12-4	TRBJ2-7	TRBD2	TGTGCCAGCAGGCGGACTAGCGGGAGTTCCTACGAGCAGTACTTC	CASRRTSGSSYEQYF
-	TRBV3-1	TRBJ1-3	-	TGTGCCGGCAGCCAAGATGAAGACTCTGGAAACACCATATATTTT	CAGSQDEDSGNTIYF
-	TRBV19	TRBJ2-1	-	TGTGCCAGTAGTGTCCTAGCGAGGGGCGATGAGCAGTTCTTC	CASSVLARGDEQFF
few	TRBV12-3/TRBV12-4	TRBJ2-1	-	TGTGCCAGCAGCGGGACCGCCGTTCATGTGGGATTCTTC	CASSGTAVHVGFF
few	TRBV5-1	TRBJ1-2	-	TGCGCCAGCAGCTTCCTCGGGGGGGACTATGGCTACACCTTC	CASSFLGGDYGYTF
-	TRBV11-2	TRBJ1-5	-	TGTGCCAGCAGCTTAGATCAGGGGACCCAGCCCCAGCATTTT	CASSLDQGTQPQHF
-	TRBV18	TRBJ2-1	TRBD1	TGTGCCAGCTCACTATTGGACAGGGCTTGGGAGCAGTTCTTC	CASSLLDRAWEQFF
-	TRBV6-6	TRBJ1-1	-	TGTGCCAGCAGTTCCAGAATTGGAGCTTTCTTT	CASSSRIGAFF
-	TRBV3-1	TRBJ1-3	-	TGTGCCAGCAGCCATCCCTTCGGAAAAGAAAAGAGCTCTGGAAACACCATATATTTT	CASSHPFGKEKSSGNTIYF
-	TRBV29-1	TRBJ1-2	-	TGCAGCGTTGCTCAGGGAGGTGGCTACACCTTC	CSVAQGGGYTF
-	TRBV29-1	TRBJ1-1	-	TGCAGCGTTGATTCGGGCAGGGCCGGCTCAGCTTTCTTT	CSVDSGRAGSAFF
few	TRBV20-1	TRBJ2-5	TRBD2	TGCAGTGCTAGAGGACTAGCGGGAGAGGAAGAGACCCAGTACTTC	CSARGLAGEEETQYF
many	TRBV11-2	TRBJ2-2	-	TGTGCCAGCCTGGGGGCTCAGGCCGGGGAGCTGTTTTTT	CASLGAQAGELFF
few	TRBV18	TRBJ2-5	-	TGTGCCAGCTCACCCGGGCAGGGACGGGAGACCCAGTACTTC	CASSPGQGRETQYF
-	TRBV20-1	TRBJ1-1	-	TGCGGTGCTCTAGGAAGGAACACTGAAGCTTTCTTT	CGALGRNTEAFF
-	TRBV6-1	TRBJ1-2	TRBD1	TGTGCCAGCAGTAAAACCTTGGGACAGGGGGGCTATGGCTACACCTTC	CASSKTLGQGGYGYTF